What follows are 22 T cell receptor beta chains derived from one specimen sequenced in a study of blood T cell repertoires in COVID-19. Libraries were prepared by immunoSEQ multiplex PCR; TCRdb keeps only in-frame clonotypes and omits some of them. The data hold roughly 260,000 clones, with 70% to 90% observed a single time. Sequenced sample: PBMCs or T cells enriched from blood (not recorded which). These TCRs come from a woman aged 45-59 years who had recovered from COVID-19.

J is TRBJ2-5 and V is TRBV7-6; TRBD2 might be the D (5 bases). The ends were cut back, 1 base at V and 5 bases at J, with 11 bases in the middle. This CDR3 comprises 14 residues. Germline CDR1 reads SGHVS; CDR2 reads FNYEAQ. The CDR3 protein is CASSLGRGGETQYF. The DNA of the CDR3 is TGTGCCAGCAGCTTAGGACGGGGTGGGGAGACCCAGTACTTC.

The chain joins TRBV7-8 to TRBJ1-2; 9 bases line up with TRBD1. The trim removed 6 bases at V and 5 bases at J, leaving 16 bases unmatched. The germline CDR1 and CDR2 sequences are SGHVS and FQNEAQ. The CDR3 spans 17 residues. This chain's CDR3 is CASSTYPSGTGNYGYTF. DNA of the CDR3: TGTGCCAGCAGTACTTACCCTTCCGGGACAGGGAATTATGGCTACACCTTC.

The rearrangement uses TRBV4-1 and TRBJ1-3; D not certain. CDR1 MGHRA and CDR2 YSYEKL come from the germline V gene. Trimming shortened V by 2 bases and J by 1 base, and 3 bases separated the two germline ends. This CDR3 comprises 13 residues. The CDR3 nucleotides are TGCGCCAGCAGCCAATTATCTGGAAACACCATATATTTT. It yields the protein CASSQLSGNTIYF.

The chain has TRBV19 and TRBJ1-4; perhaps TRBD1 as D (6 bases). The ends were cut back, 0 bases at V and 6 bases at J, with 20 bases in the middle. CDR3 size: 18 residues. Looked up from germline, CDR1 is LNHDA and CDR2 is SQIVND (reference sequence). The CDR3 here is CASSIEPTGHAGDEKLFF. Written as DNA, the CDR3 is TGTGCCAGTAGTATAGAACCCACAGGGCACGCAGGGGATGAAAAACTGTTTTTT.

The gene calls are TRBV19 and TRBJ1-5; 7 positions match TRBD1. CDR1 is LNHDA, CDR2 SQIVND, per germline (reference sequence). This CDR3 has 15 amino acids. Trimming cost V 5 bases and J 1 base; bases outside gene matches: 5. The CDR3: CASSLQQGSNQPQHF. CDR3 nucleotides: TGTGCCAGTAGTTTACAACAGGGGAGCAATCAGCCCCAGCATTTT.

The rearrangement links TRBV30 to TRBJ1-4; TRBD1 agrees at 8 bases. V lost 0 bases, J lost 11 bases, and 11 bases stayed unmatched. The germline CDR1 and CDR2 sequences are GTSNPN and SVGIG (reference sequence). This CDR3 has 15 amino acids. The CDR3 bases are TGTGCCTGGAGTGTAATCCGGGACAGGTCCCAGAAACTGTTTTTT. It is translated as CAWSVIRDRSQKLFF. Full variable domain (remainder filled in from reference TRBV30 and TRBJ1-4): SQTIHQWPATLVQPVGSPLSLECTVEGTSNPNLYWYRQAAGRGLQLLFYSVGIGQISSEVPQNLSASRPQDRQFILSSKKLLLSDSGFYLCAWSVIRDRSQKLFFGSGTQLSVL.

The genes are TRBV16 and TRBJ2-5; D may be TRBD2 (5 bases). Deletions cut 2 bases from V and 1 base from J, with 23 bases between. This CDR3 is 19 amino acids long. CDR1 is KGHSY and CDR2 is FQNENV in the germline V gene. CDR3 protein: CASSQQLVGVNPLQETQYF. Written as DNA, the CDR3 is TGTGCCAGCAGCCAACAGTTGGTCGGGGTCAACCCTCTCCAAGAGACCCAGTACTTC.

The J gene is TRBJ2-7, the V gene TRBV7-3, with a weak D call TRBD1 (5 bases). Trimming shortened V by 3 bases and J by 2 bases, and 11 bases separated the two germline ends. CDR3 length: 14 residues. Germline CDR1 SGHTA, CDR2 FQGTGA. CDR3 nucleotide sequence: TGTGCCAGCAGCTTCGGTGGGGCAGCCTACGAGCAGTACTTC. Protein product: CASSFGGAAYEQYF.

The chain links TRBV5-6 to TRBJ2-7, with D possibly matching TRBD2 (7 bases). The CDR3 loop spans 14 amino acids. Trimming stripped 0 bases from V and 2 bases from J, with 9 bases between. Germline-derived CDR1 and CDR2 are SGHDT and YYEEEE. The CDR3 is CASSLEGGAYEQYF. CDR3 nucleotide sequence: TGTGCCAGCAGCTTGGAGGGGGGGGCCTACGAGCAGTACTTC.

The chain employs TRBV19 and TRBJ1-6, with 9 bases aligning to TRBD1. Germline V gives CDR1 LNHDA, CDR2 SQIVND (reference sequence). The CDR3 contains 16 residues. The V gene end was trimmed by 6 bases and the J gene end by 7 bases; junction bases not matched to a gene: 10. CDR3 sequence: CASRDTQGARNSPLHF. For the CDR3, the DNA is TGTGCCAGTAGGGATACACAGGGGGCAAGAAATTCACCCCTCCACTTT.

The V gene is TRBV19, the J gene TRBJ2-1; possible D gene TRBD2, 5 bases. CDR1 LNHDA and CDR2 SQIVND come from the germline V gene (reference sequence). The CDR3 contains 17 residues. The V gene lost 5 bases and the J gene lost 2 bases, with 19 bases spanning the gap. This CDR3 is CASSFSDFLQPYNEQFF. CDR3 nucleotides: TGTGCCAGTAGTTTCTCGGACTTTTTACAACCCTACAATGAGCAGTTCTTC.

V usage is TRBV10-3 and J usage is TRBJ2-7; TRBD2 might be the D (6 bases). The length of the CDR3 is 13 residues. Deletions cut 7 bases from V and 2 bases from J, with 12 bases between. CDR1 and CDR2 from the germline V gene are ENHRY and SYGVKD. In nucleotides, the CDR3 is TGTGCCATCAAAGGTAGCGGAACCTACGAGCAGTACTTC. Encoded protein: CAIKGSGTYEQYF.

This clone was seen just once. V and J are TRBV10-3 and TRBJ1-4; D might be TRBD1 (6 bases). CDR1 and CDR2 from the germline V gene are ENHRY and SYGVKD. The CDR3 is 13 amino acids. Trimming left V 5 bases short and J 7 bases short, with 11 bases between. CDR3 in amino acids: CAISRGQGEKLFF. The CDR3 nucleotides are TGTGCCATCAGTCGGGGACAAGGTGAAAAACTGTTTTTT.

The genes are TRBV11-3 and TRBJ2-7; 8 positions agree with TRBD2. The CDR3 contains 15 residues. Looked up from germline, CDR1 is SGHNT and CDR2 is YENEEA. V lost 5 bases, J lost 4 bases, and 10 bases stayed unmatched. Written as DNA, the CDR3 is TGTGCCAGCAGCCATGGCCCGAGCGGGAGATACGAGCAGTACTTC. Amino acid sequence: CASSHGPSGRYEQYF.

This chain joins TRBV13 and TRBJ1-2; no clear D gene. The CDR3 sequence is 15 residues long. Trimming shortened V by 5 bases and J by 6 bases, and 19 bases separated the two germline ends. Germline V lookup: CDR1 PRHDT, CDR2 FYEKMQ (reference sequence). In DNA form, the CDR3 reads TGTGCCAGCAGCCATCCGGGAAACGAGATCGATGGCTACACCTTC. This translates into CASSHPGNEIDGYTF.

The V and J genes are TRBV4-2 and TRBJ2-1, with 9 bases matching TRBD2. The CDR3 length is 15 residues. Germline CDR1 reads LGHNA; CDR2 reads YNFKEQ. Trimming removed 4 bases from V and 3 bases from J; junction bases left unmatched: 4. The CDR3 bases are TGTGCCAGCAGCCTTAGCGGGAGCGTCTACAATGAGCAGTTCTTC. The encoded protein is CASSLSGSVYNEQFF.

The rearrangement joins TRBV10-3 to TRBJ2-1; 8 nucleotides agree with TRBD2. CDR1 and CDR2 from the germline V gene are ENHRY and SYGVKD. This CDR3 spans 14 amino acids. Unmatched junction bases numbered 7, after V lost 10 bases and J lost 2 bases. The DNA of the CDR3 is TGTGCCACGGGGGGGCAGGGCGCCTACAATGAGCAGTTCTTC. This encodes CATGGQGAYNEQFF.

The chain joins TRBV18 to TRBJ1-2; tentative D call: TRBD1 (6 bases). CDR3 size: 16 residues. Trimming removed 0 bases at V and 3 bases at J, with 14 bases between. Germline-derived CDR1 and CDR2 are KGHSH and LQKENI. The CDR3 is CASSPPMPRQDYGYTF. The CDR3 DNA sequence: TGTGCCAGCTCACCACCGATGCCCAGACAGGACTATGGCTACACCTTC. The full variable domain, with the rest looked up from reference TRBV18 and TRBJ1-2, is NAGVMQNPRHLVRRRGQEARLRCSPMKGHSHVYWYRQLPEEGLKFMVYLQKENIIDESGMPKERFSAEFPKEGPSILRIQQVVRGDSAAYFCASSPPMPRQDYGYTFGSGTRLTVV.

The chain joins TRBV9 to TRBJ2-7; D ambiguous. Germline values: CDR1 SGDLS, CDR2 YYNGEE. V lost 1 base and J lost 0, with 8 bases in between. This CDR3 region has 14 residues. The CDR3 coding sequence is TGTGCCAGCAGCGTACGTGGAGCCTCCTACGAGCAGTACTTC. Translation gives CASSVRGASYEQYF.

J is TRBJ1-2 and V is TRBV7-9; 12 bases agree with TRBD1. Losses at the gene ends were 5 bases for V and 6 bases for J; bases not matched to a gene: 4. The germline CDR1 and CDR2 sequences are SEHNR and FQNEAQ (reference sequence). This CDR3 comprises 14 residues. The CDR3 here is CASSPGQGAHGYTF. The CDR3 region has the DNA TGTGCCAGCAGCCCGGGACAGGGGGCCCATGGCTACACCTTC. The full variable domain, rest sourced from reference TRBV7-9 and TRBJ1-2, is DTGVSQNPRHKITKRGQNVTFRCDPISEHNRLYWYRQTLGQGPEFLTYFQNEAQLEKSRLLSDRFSAERPKGSFSTLEIQRTEQGDSAMYLCASSPGQGAHGYTFGSGTRLTVV.

The V gene is TRBV11-2, the J gene TRBJ2-1; 12 nucleotides agree with TRBD2. The CDR3 contains 16 residues. J lost 7 bases, V lost 1 base, and 5 bases had no gene match. Germline lookup yields CDR1 SGHAT and CDR2 FQNNGV. The CDR3 DNA follows: TGTGCCAGCAGCTTAGGGCCTAGCGGGAGGGGGAATGAGCAGTTCTTC. Encoded protein: CASSLGPSGRGNEQFF.

V usage is TRBV3-1 (or the pseudogene TRBV3-2) and J usage is TRBJ1-1; D gene ambiguous. V lost 7 bases and J lost 0, with 15 bases in between. The CDR3 has 15 amino acids. Germline V gene sequence: CDR1 LGHDT, CDR2 YNNKEL (reference sequence). The CDR3 coding sequence is TGTGCCAGCACGAGGATTGGCGGAATGAACACTGAAGCTTTCTTT. Protein sequence: CASTRIGGMNTEAFF.